The table lists the clone carrying this T cell receptor beta chain with a few counts. How the authors handled the data: Estimation of nucleated cell counts was performed using reference gene primer amplification. Repertoires were generated with immunoSEQ multiplex PCR, while TCRdb's copy carries only in-frame clones and drops some. That table supplies the V and J calls and clone size; D and trimming were determined from the DNA. The table records 180,000 or so clones, approximately 85% of them present only once. The data are from a study of blood T cell repertoires in COVID-19. For the study at large: Samples representing acute and convalescent COVID-19 were sourced from the United States, Italy and Spain. Sources were T cells, B-cell-depleted T cells, or PBMCs; the material itself was cDNA or gDNA.

The CDR3 spans 15 residues. The germline V gene has CDR1 SGHDN and CDR2 FVKESK. V dropped 5 bases and J dropped 4; count of bases not matched to a gene: 3. The TCR sequence derives from a woman between 55 and 75 years old with acute or convalescent COVID-19. The genes are TRBV14 and TRBJ2-1; 12 bases fit TRBD2. The specimen was peripheral blood. This chain's CDR3 is CASSALAGGYNEQFF. For the CDR3, the DNA is TGTGCCAGCAGCGCACTAGCGGGAGGTTACAATGAGCAGTTCTTC.